The clone carrying this T cell receptor (beta chain) was found once. The sample is drawn from a study of cytomegalovirus exposure and HLA in healthy donors. V lost 4 bases, J lost 9 bases, and 13 bases stayed unmatched. The CDR3 loop spans 16 amino acids. Germline V gene sequence: CDR1 SGHTA, CDR2 FQGTGA. The PCR used 60 Vbeta and 13 Jbeta primers. Clones were sequenced by immunoSEQ multiplex PCR, and TCRdb holds only the in-frame ones, with some missing. This table holds over 150,000 clones, about 81% found once. V and J are TRBV7-3 and TRBJ2-3; TRBD1 matches at 10 bases. The receptor comes from a young woman in good health and CMV-seronegative. Material for sequencing was PBMCs. CDR3 residues: CASSSQPGQGIQTQYF. Here the CDR3 DNA reads TGTGCCAGCAGCTCACAACCGGGACAGGGGATTCAGACGCAGTATTTT.